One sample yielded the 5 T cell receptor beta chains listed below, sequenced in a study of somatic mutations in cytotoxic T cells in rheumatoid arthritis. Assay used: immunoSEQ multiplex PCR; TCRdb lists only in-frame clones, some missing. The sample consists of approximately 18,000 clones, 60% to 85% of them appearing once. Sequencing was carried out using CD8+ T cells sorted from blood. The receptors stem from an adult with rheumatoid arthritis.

This CDR3 reads CASSRTAGEKLFF. The DNA for the CDR3 is TGTGCCAGCAGTCGGACAGCGGGTGAAAAACTGTTTTTT. This chain connects TRBV6-6 to TRBJ1-4, with a tentative D call TRBD1 (6 bases). The CDR3 runs to 13 residues. Deletions cut 5 bases from V and 7 bases from J, with 11 bases between. Per the germline V gene, CDR1 is MNHNY and CDR2 is SVGAGI (reference sequence).

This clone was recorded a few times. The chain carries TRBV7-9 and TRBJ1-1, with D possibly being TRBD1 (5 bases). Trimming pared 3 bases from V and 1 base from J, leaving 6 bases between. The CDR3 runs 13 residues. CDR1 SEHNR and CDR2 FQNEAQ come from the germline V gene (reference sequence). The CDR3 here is CASSFGGNTEAFF. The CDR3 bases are TGTGCCAGCAGCTTCGGGGGGAACACTGAAGCTTTCTTT.

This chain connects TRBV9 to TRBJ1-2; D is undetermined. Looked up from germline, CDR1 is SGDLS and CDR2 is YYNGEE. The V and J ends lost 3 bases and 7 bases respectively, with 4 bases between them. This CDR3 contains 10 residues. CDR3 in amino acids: CASSGPGYTF. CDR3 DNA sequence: TGTGCCAGCAGCGGTCCTGGCTACACCTTC.

In nucleotides, the CDR3 is TGTGCCAGCAGTCTTGGAGGGGGACGGGAAGATACGCAGTATTTT. Its translation: CASSLGGGREDTQYF. The chain employs TRBV6-5 and TRBJ2-3, with D perhaps matching TRBD1 or TRBD2 (6 bases each). The germline V and J ends were trimmed by 5 bases and 5 bases, with 17 bases remaining between them. The CDR3 covers 15 residues. Germline CDR1 MNHEY, CDR2 SVGAGI.

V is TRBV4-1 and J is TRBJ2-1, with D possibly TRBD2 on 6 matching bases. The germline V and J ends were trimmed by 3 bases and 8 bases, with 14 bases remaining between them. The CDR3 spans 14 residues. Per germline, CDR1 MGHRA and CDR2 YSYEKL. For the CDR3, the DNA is TGCGCCAGCAGCCAGGATAGTTGGGGGGATGAGCAGTTCTTC. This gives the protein CASSQDSWGDEQFF.